One sample yielded the 9 T cell receptor beta chains listed below, sequenced in a study of Graves' ophthalmopathy and Graves' hyperthyroidism (dated 2018 in TCRdb). Instrument on record: Illumina HiSeq 2000. For repertoire sequencing, the TCR beta CDR3 regions were amplified from RNA transcripts. The first round of RT-PCR was done with HTBI primers and the Qiagen OneStep RT-PCR kit, and was followed by a second round of multiplex PCR, then size selection and purification. TCRdb reworked the public reads: Q25 trimming with fastp, MiXCR clone assembly, productive beta chains retained. Rows are combined by CDR3 protein, so each entry shows the most common genes and DNA. This sample is represented by 200,000 to 250,000 distinct CDR3 sequences; 45% to 55% of them were singletons. More than 45% of the sample is held by the ten biggest clonotypes. The sequenced sample was peripheral blood. Receptor source: an adult man with Graves' ophthalmopathy.

The V and J genes are TRBV28 and TRBJ2-7; D not certain. V was cut by 2 bases and J by 5 bases, with 7 bases left in between. This CDR3 spans 12 amino acids. Germline CDR1 MDHEN, CDR2 SYDVKM. The CDR3 protein is CASSLAPDEQYF. The CDR3 DNA reads as TGTGCCAGCAGTTTAGCCCCGGACGAGCAGTACTTC.

The table lists this clonotype with many counts. The chain employs TRBV29-1 and TRBJ2-7; no firm D call. From germline, CDR1 is SQVTM and CDR2 ANQGSEA. The CDR3 totals 12 residues. V was cut by 5 bases and J by 7 bases, with 15 bases left in between. As DNA, the CDR3 is TGCAGCGTTCTATCGGGCAAACGGGAGCAGTACTTC. Translated: CSVLSGKREQYF.

This clonotype was seen more than once but under ten times. V and J are TRBV9 and TRBJ1-3; 8 nucleotides align to TRBD1. Germline trimming cut 1 base from V and 3 bases from J; bases unmatched to any gene: 15. The CDR3 length is 19 residues. Germline-derived CDR1 and CDR2 are SGDLS and YYNGEE. CDR3 nucleotides: TGTGCCAGCAGCGTACACCCCCCAGGCGGACAGGGCAGTGGAAACACCATATATTTT. It specifies CASSVHPPGGQGSGNTIYF.

The rearrangement uses TRBV7-9 and TRBJ2-5; 7 positions match TRBD2. V lost 5 bases, J lost 0 bases, and 12 bases stayed unmatched. The germline V gene encodes CDR1 SEHNR and CDR2 FQNEAQ (reference sequence). The CDR3 loop spans 17 amino acids. This CDR3 is CASSHRTGGGDQETQYF. The CDR3 DNA sequence: TGTGCCAGCAGCCATCGTACGGGAGGTGGGGACCAAGAGACCCAGTACTTC.

The J gene is TRBJ2-7, the V gene TRBV7-3, with 7 bases that match TRBD1. Germline loops: CDR1 SGHTA, CDR2 FQGTGA. This CDR3 has 13 amino acids. With V trimmed by 5 bases and J by 5 bases, 6 bases remained unmatched. The CDR3 sequence is CASSRGTDHEQYF. For the CDR3, the DNA is TGTGCCAGCAGCCGAGGGACAGACCACGAGCAGTACTTC.

This clonotype was seen a few times. V usage is TRBV2 and J usage is TRBJ1-5; D is perhaps TRBD1 (6 bases). The V end was cut by 5 bases, the J end by 4 bases, with 15 bases between. Germline V gives CDR1 SNHLY, CDR2 FYNNEI. The CDR3 extends over 15 amino acids. CDR3 sequence reads: CASSLEGVGNQPQHF. CDR3 nucleotide sequence: TGTGCCAGCAGTCTGGAGGGGGTAGGAAATCAGCCCCAGCATTTT.

A few counts support this clonotype. The chain employs TRBV7-8 and TRBJ1-1; D possibly corresponds to TRBD1 (5 bases). V was clipped by 4 bases and J by 0 bases, with 12 bases between them. The CDR3 totals 15 residues. CDR1 and CDR2 from the germline V gene are SGHVS and FQNEAQ. This CDR3 reads CASSSAGIMNTEAFF. CDR3 coding DNA: TGTGCCAGCAGCTCTGCAGGGATTATGAACACTGAAGCTTTCTTT.

This chain links TRBV11-2 with TRBJ2-7; D is perhaps TRBD2 (5 bases). CDR1 and CDR2 (germline): SGHAT, FQNNGV. The V end was cut by 1 base, the J end by 5 bases, with 12 bases between. The CDR3 spans 14 residues. The CDR3 loop reads CASSLVRVVDEQYF. CDR3 in DNA: TGTGCCAGCAGCTTAGTGAGGGTCGTCGACGAGCAGTACTTC. Variable domain in full (rest from reference TRBV11-2 and TRBJ2-7): EAGVAQSPRYKIIEKRQSVAFWCNPISGHATLYWYQQILGQGPKLLIQFQNNGVVDDSQLPKDRFSAERLKGVDSTLKIQPAKLEDSAVYLCASSLVRVVDEQYFGPGTRLTVT.

This CDR3 reads CAKQTGIANTGELFF. Here the CDR3 DNA reads TGCGCCAAACAGACCGGGATCGCGAACACCGGGGAGCTGTTTTTT. This chain connects TRBV10-1 to TRBJ2-2; D possibly corresponds to TRBD2 (5 bases). This CDR3 is built from 15 residues. Trimming stripped 10 bases from V and 0 bases from J, with 15 bases between. From germline, CDR1 is WNHNN and CDR2 SYGVQD (reference sequence).